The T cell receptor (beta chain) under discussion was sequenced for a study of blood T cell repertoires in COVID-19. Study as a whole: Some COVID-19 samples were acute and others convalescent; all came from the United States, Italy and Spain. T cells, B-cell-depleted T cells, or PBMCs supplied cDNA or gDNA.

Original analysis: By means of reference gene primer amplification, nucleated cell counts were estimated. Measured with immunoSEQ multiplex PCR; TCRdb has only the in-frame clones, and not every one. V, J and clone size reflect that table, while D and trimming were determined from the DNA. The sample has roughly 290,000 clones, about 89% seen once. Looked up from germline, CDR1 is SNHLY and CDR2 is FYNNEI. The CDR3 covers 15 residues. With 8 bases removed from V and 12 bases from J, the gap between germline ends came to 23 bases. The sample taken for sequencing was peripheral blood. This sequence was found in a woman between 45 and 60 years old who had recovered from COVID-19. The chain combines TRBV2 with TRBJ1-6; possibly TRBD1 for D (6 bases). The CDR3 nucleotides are TGTGCCAGCGACATTAAGGGGGACGGGCGGCAACCCCTCCACTTT. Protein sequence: CASDIKGDGRQPLHF.